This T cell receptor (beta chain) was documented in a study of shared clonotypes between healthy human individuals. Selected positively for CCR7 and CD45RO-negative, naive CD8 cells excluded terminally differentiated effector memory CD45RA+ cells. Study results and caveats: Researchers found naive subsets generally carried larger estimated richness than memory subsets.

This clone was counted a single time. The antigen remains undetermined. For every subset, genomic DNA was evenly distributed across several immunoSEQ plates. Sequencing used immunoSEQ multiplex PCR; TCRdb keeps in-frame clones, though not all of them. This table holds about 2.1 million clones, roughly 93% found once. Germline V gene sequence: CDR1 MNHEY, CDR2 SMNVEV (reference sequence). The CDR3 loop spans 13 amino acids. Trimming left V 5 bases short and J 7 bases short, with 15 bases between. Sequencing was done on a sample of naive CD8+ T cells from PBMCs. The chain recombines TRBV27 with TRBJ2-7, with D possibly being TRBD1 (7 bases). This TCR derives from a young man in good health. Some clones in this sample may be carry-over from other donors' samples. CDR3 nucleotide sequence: TGTGCCAGCAGTCTCCAGGGGGGTAAGGAGCAGTACTTC. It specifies CASSLQGGKEQYF.